A selection of T cell receptor beta chains follows, all from one sample in a study of T cell changes during pregnancy in multiple sclerosis. The assay was immunoSEQ multiplex PCR, and TCRdb's table has in-frame clones only and misses some. Here the sample spans about 67,000 clones, just over 90% being singletons. The sequencing used peripheral blood, collected in the second trimester of pregnancy. All receptors derive from a female donor with multiple sclerosis, enrolled in a pregnancy study. The CDR3 runs from the conserved cysteine through the conserved F or W. The D gene is left open where the match is weak. Only some rows state a clone size, as once, few, many or a class for expanded clones.

D	V	size	J	DNA	CDR3
.	TRBV7-9	.	TRBJ2-7	TGTGCCAGCAGCTTATACTACGAGCAGTACTTC	CASSLYYEQYF
TRBD2	TRBV9	.	TRBJ2-7	TGTGCCAGCAGCGTAGGAGGGGGACTAGAGTACGAGCAGTACTTC	CASSVGGGLEYEQYF
.	TRBV19	.	TRBJ2-1	TGTGCCAGTAGTATGGGAGTCAATGAGCAGTTCTTC	CASSMGVNEQFF
TRBD2	TRBV7-2	.	TRBJ2-3	TGTGCCAGCAGCTTTTCTGCGGGGGGGGCAGATACGCAGTATTTT	CASSFSAGGADTQYF
TRBD1	TRBV13	.	TRBJ2-2	TGTGCCAGCAGCCTCAGACAGGGAAGTATCACCGGGGAGCTGTTTTTT	CASSLRQGSITGELFF
TRBD1	TRBV10-3	.	TRBJ1-1	TGTGCCATCCGGAGGGGACAGGAGAACACTGAAGCTTTCTTT	CAIRRGQENTEAFF
TRBD1	TRBV4-1	.	TRBJ2-2	TGCGCCAGCAGCCGGGGGACAGGGGTTGTCACCGGGGAGCTGTTTTTT	CASSRGTGVVTGELFF
.	TRBV7-2	.	TRBJ2-7	TGTGCCAGCAGCTCCGCCTCATCGGGGGAGTCCTACGAGCAGTACTTC	CASSSASSGESYEQYF
.	TRBV15	.	TRBJ2-3	TGTGCCACCAGCGCTAGTATGGGAGGCACAGATACGCAGTATTTT	CATSASMGGTDTQYF
.	TRBV7-9	.	TRBJ2-1	TGTGCCAGCAGCGCGGGATCCTACAATGAGCAGTTCTTC	CASSAGSYNEQFF
.	TRBV9	.	TRBJ2-7	TGTGCCAGCAGCGTAGCTCACAGTTACGAGCAGTACTTC	CASSVAHSYEQYF
.	TRBV5-1	.	TRBJ1-5	TGCGCCAGCAGCCAAACCATCAGGGGCGGGTTTTTCTTCGGCAATCAGCCCCAGCATTTT	CASSQTIRGGFFFGNQPQHF
.	TRBV6-6	.	TRBJ2-7	TGTGCCAGCAGTACCACCCGGCGGATACCCTACGAGCAGTACTTC	CASSTTRRIPYEQYF
TRBD2	TRBV7-2	.	TRBJ2-1	TGTGCCAGCAGCTTCCAGACTAGCGGGAGTAGGGCCTTCAATGAGCAGTTCTTC	CASSFQTSGSRAFNEQFF
TRBD1	TRBV7-9	.	TRBJ1-5	TGTGCCAGCAGCTATACAGGGGATCAGCCCCAGCATTTT	CASSYTGDQPQHF
.	TRBV7-9	once	TRBJ1-2	TGTGCCAGCACCTTCTCGGGACAAAACTATGGCTACACCTTC	CASTFSGQNYGYTF
TRBD2	TRBV10-3	.	TRBJ2-1	TGTGCCATCAGTGAGACTAGCGGGGGGTTTGGCTCCTACAATGAGCAGTTCTTC	CAISETSGGFGSYNEQFF
TRBD1	TRBV25-1	.	TRBJ1-2	TGTGCCAGCAGTGAATCAGGACAGGGCGCCTATGGCTACACCTTC	CASSESGQGAYGYTF
.	TRBV4-1	.	TRBJ1-1	TGCGCCAGCAGCCAAACACCGGGACTTAACACTGAAGCTTTCTTT	CASSQTPGLNTEAFF
.	TRBV15	.	TRBJ2-5	TGTGCCACCAAGCTGAGCGGGCCGGAGACCCAGTACTTC	CATKLSGPETQYF
.	TRBV7-2	.	TRBJ1-2	TGTGCCAGCAGCTTAGGTTTGGCAGGGTACTATGGCTACACCTTC	CASSLGLAGYYGYTF
TRBD1	TRBV4-1	.	TRBJ1-5	TGCGCCAGCAGCCAAGACCCGGACAGGGGGCTTAGTCAGCCCCAGCATTTT	CASSQDPDRGLSQPQHF
.	TRBV7-9	.	TRBJ1-4	TGTGCCAGCAGCTTAGGAGGGACAGAAAAACTGTTTTTT	CASSLGGTEKLFF
TRBD1	TRBV7-2	.	TRBJ1-2	TGTGCCAGCAGCTTCACAGGGGTTACGACCTATGGCTACACCTTC	CASSFTGVTTYGYTF
TRBD1	TRBV19	.	TRBJ2-7	TGTGCCAGTAGTATAGATCGGGACAGTGGTACGCAGCAGTACTTC	CASSIDRDSGTQQYF
TRBD2	TRBV7-9	.	TRBJ2-3	TGTGCCAGCAGCCTGGCTAGCGGTAGCACAGATACGCAGTATTTT	CASSLASGSTDTQYF
TRBD1	TRBV5-1	.	TRBJ2-1	TGCGCCAGCAGCTTAGGGGACAGGGGCAATGAGCAGTTCTTC	CASSLGDRGNEQFF
.	TRBV5-1	.	TRBJ1-6	TGCGCCAGCAGCTTGGGACAGCAGAGTTCACCCCTCCACTTT	CASSLGQQSSPLHF
TRBD1	TRBV6-4	.	TRBJ1-2	TGTGCCAGCAGTGACTCCGGACAGGGGGCAGGAGGCTACACCTTC	CASSDSGQGAGGYTF
.	TRBV19	.	TRBJ1-5	TGTGCCAGTAGTCGACAGGATGGTCAGCCCCAGCATTTT	CASSRQDGQPQHF
.	TRBV7-6	.	TRBJ1-1	TGTGCCAGCAGCTTAGCGCTAGAGAACACTGAAGCTTTCTTT	CASSLALENTEAFF
TRBD2	TRBV19	.	TRBJ2-2	TGTGCCAGTAGTATACGAGGGAGGGAGGGCGGGGAGCTGTTTTTT	CASSIRGREGGELFF
.	TRBV6-4	.	TRBJ1-1	TGTGCCAGCAGCGCCGGGGAGAACACTGAAGCTTTCTTT	CASSAGENTEAFF
.	TRBV19	.	TRBJ1-1	TGTGCCAGTGGATCAGGTAGCACTGAAGCTTTCTTT	CASGSGSTEAFF
TRBD1	TRBV5-6	.	TRBJ2-1	TGTGCCAGCGAATACAGGGGCTCCTACAATGAGCAGTTCTTC	CASEYRGSYNEQFF
TRBD1	TRBV9	.	TRBJ1-1	TGTGCCAGCAGCGTGGGGACAGGAGACACTGAAGCTTTCTTT	CASSVGTGDTEAFF
.	TRBV5-1	.	TRBJ2-1	TGCGCCAGCAGTTCGACGGGGGGCAGGGGTAATGAGCAGTTCTTC	CASSSTGGRGNEQFF
TRBD2	TRBV9	.	TRBJ2-5	TGTGCCAGCAGCGTATCGACTAGCGCCGGCACCCAGTACTTC	CASSVSTSAGTQYF
.	TRBV29-1	.	TRBJ1-2	TGCAGCGTTCCATTACGGGGGGTTGATGGCTACACCTTC	CSVPLRGVDGYTF
.	TRBV6-5	.	TRBJ2-7	TGTGCCTGCGGATTTTGGGGGACTGGCCACGAGCAGTACTTC	CACGFWGTGHEQYF
.	TRBV28	few	TRBJ2-1	TGTGCCAGCAGCTTGAAGCGGAGTGAGCAGTTCTTC	CASSLKRSEQFF
TRBD1	TRBV19	few	TRBJ1-2	TGTGCCAGTAGTATAGGTAGGGGGCTTAACTATGGCTACACCTTC	CASSIGRGLNYGYTF
TRBD1	TRBV5-1	.	TRBJ2-1	TGCGCCAGCAGGCTCAACAGGGGCCTCACCGACAATGAGCAGTTCTTC	CASRLNRGLTDNEQFF
TRBD2	TRBV27	.	TRBJ2-1	TGTGCCAGCAGACGGACTAGCGGGGGGGCTGTCTCCTACAATGAGCAGTTCTTC	CASRRTSGGAVSYNEQFF
.	TRBV2	.	TRBJ2-1	TGTGCCAGCAGGGAACACAGCTCCTACAATGAGCAGTTCTTC	CASREHSSYNEQFF
TRBD1	TRBV7-9	.	TRBJ1-1	TGTGCCAGCAGCCTCGACAGGGTGAGGGCTTTCTTT	CASSLDRVRAFF
TRBD1	TRBV5-1	.	TRBJ2-1	TGCGCCAGCCTCCTCTCGACAGGGAATGAGCAGTTCTTC	CASLLSTGNEQFF
.	TRBV7-3	.	TRBJ2-2	TGTGCCAGCAGCCTTAACACCGGGGAGCTGTTTTTT	CASSLNTGELFF
TRBD2	TRBV30	.	TRBJ2-5	TGTGCCTGGAGTTTCGGCGGGGGAAAACAAGAGACCCAGTACTTC	CAWSFGGGKQETQYF